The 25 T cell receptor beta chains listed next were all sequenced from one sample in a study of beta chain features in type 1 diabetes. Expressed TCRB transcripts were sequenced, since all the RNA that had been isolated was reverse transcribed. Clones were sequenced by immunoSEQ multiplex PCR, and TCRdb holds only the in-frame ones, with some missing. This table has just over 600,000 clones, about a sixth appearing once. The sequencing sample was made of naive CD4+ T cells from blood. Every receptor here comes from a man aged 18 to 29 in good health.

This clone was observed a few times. The CDR3 spells CASSPRGDRSTYEQYF. The CDR3 nucleotides read TGTGCCAGCAGCCCGAGGGGGGACAGGAGCACCTACGAGCAGTACTTC. J is TRBJ2-7 and V is TRBV5-4, with 8 bases identical to TRBD1. This CDR3 has 16 amino acids. Trimming at V came to 4 bases and at J to 2 bases, leaving 11 bases not matched to a gene. The V gene's germline CDR1 is SGHNT and CDR2 YYREEE (reference sequence).

The CDR3 is CASTMGWGRNEQYF. The CDR3, as DNA: TGTGCCAGCACTATGGGATGGGGACGGAACGAGCAGTACTTC. The chain couples TRBV2 to TRBJ2-7; either TRBD1 or TRBD2 may supply D (5 bases each). Germline CDR1 reads SNHLY; CDR2 reads FYNNEI. V shed 7 bases and J shed 5 bases, with 18 bases lying between them. This CDR3 comprises 14 residues. Filled out from reference TRBV2 and TRBJ2-7, the complete variable domain reads EPEVTQTPSHQVTQMGQEVILRCVPISNHLYFYWYRQILGQKVEFLVSFYNNEISEKSEIFDDQFSVERPDGSNFTLKIRSTKLEDSAMYFCASTMGWGRNEQYFGPGTRLTVT.

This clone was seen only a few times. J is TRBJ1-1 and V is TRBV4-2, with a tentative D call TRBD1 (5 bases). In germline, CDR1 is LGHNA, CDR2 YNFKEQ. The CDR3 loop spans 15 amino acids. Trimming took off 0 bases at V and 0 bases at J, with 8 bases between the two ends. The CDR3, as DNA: TGTGCCAGCAGCCAAGAAGGGGATTTGAACACTGAAGCTTTCTTT. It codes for CASSQEGDLNTEAFF.

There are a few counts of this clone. CDR3: CASSPRQGKMSYEQYF. In DNA, the CDR3 is TGTGCCAGCAGCCCACGACAGGGAAAGATGTCCTACGAGCAGTACTTC. V is TRBV7-2 and J is TRBJ2-7; TRBD1 agrees at 7 bases. After removal of 5 bases from V and 1 base from J, the junction contained 11 bases not matched to a gene. Germline V gives CDR1 SGHTA, CDR2 FQGNSA. This CDR3 has 16 amino acids.

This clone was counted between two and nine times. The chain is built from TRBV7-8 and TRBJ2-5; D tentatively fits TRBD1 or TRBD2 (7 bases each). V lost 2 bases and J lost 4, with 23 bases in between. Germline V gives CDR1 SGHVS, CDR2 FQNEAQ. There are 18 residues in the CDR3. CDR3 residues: CASSLIGGATSPRETQYF. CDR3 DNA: TGTGCCAGCAGCTTAATAGGGGGCGCGACTAGCCCCCGAGAGACCCAGTACTTC.

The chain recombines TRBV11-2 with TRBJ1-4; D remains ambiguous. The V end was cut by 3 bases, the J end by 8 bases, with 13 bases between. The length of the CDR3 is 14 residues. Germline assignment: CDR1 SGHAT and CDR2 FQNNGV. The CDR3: CASSFDLRKEKLFF. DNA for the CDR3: TGTGCCAGCAGCTTCGACCTGAGGAAGGAAAAACTGTTTTTT.

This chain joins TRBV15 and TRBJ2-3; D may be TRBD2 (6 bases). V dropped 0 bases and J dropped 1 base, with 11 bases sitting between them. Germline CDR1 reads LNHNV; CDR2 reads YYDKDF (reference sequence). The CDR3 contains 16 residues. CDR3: CATSRDLGLRTDTQYF. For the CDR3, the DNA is TGTGCCACCAGCAGAGATCTGGGACTCCGCACAGATACGCAGTATTTT.

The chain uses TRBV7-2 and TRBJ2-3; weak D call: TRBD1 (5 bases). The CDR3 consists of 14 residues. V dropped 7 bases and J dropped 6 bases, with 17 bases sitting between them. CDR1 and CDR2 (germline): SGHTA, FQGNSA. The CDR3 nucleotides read TGTGCCAGCACCCAACAGGTATCGAGGGATACGCAGTATTTT. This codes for CASTQQVSRDTQYF.

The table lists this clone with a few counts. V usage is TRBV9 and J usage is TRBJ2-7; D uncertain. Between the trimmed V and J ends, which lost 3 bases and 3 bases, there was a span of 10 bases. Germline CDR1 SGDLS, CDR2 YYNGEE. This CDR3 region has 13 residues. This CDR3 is CASSASTHYEQYF. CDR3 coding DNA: TGTGCCAGCAGCGCGTCCACCCACTACGAGCAGTACTTC.

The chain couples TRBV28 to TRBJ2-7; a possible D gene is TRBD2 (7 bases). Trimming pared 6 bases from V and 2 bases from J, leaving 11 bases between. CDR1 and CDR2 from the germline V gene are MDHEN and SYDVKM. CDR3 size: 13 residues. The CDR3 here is CASRGGGTYEQYF. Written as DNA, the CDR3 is TGTGCCAGCAGAGGGGGGGGGACCTACGAGCAGTACTTC.

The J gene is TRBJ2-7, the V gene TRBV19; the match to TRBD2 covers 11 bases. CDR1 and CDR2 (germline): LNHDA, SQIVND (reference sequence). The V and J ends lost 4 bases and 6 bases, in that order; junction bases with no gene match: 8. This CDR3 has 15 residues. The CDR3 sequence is CASSTPGLAVPEQYF. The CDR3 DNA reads TGTGCCAGTAGTACGCCGGGACTAGCGGTCCCCGAGCAGTACTTC.

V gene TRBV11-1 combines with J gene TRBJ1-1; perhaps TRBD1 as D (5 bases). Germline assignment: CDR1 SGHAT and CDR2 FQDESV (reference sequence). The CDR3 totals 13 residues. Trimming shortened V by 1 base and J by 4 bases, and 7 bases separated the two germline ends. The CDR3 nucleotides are TGTGCCAGCAGCTTAGTGGGGGGCACTGAAGCTTTCTTT. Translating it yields CASSLVGGTEAFF. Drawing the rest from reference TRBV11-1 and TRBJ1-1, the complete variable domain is EAEVAQSPRYKITEKSQAVAFWCDPISGHATLYWYRQILGQGPELLVQFQDESVVDDSQLPKDRFSAERLKGVDSTLKIQPAELGDSAMYLCASSLVGGTEAFFGQGTRLTVV.

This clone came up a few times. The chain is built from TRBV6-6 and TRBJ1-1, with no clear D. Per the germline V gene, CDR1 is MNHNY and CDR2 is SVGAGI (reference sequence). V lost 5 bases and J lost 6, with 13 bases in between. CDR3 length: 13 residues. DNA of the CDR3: TGTGCCAGCAGTCCCTTACCAGGCGCTGAAGCTTTCTTT. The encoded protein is CASSPLPGAEAFF.

CDR3 sequence reads: CAISKRGEDTGELFF. CDR3 coding DNA: TGTGCCATCAGTAAGAGGGGGGAGGACACCGGGGAGCTGTTTTTT. This chain links TRBV10-3 with TRBJ2-2; the D call may be TRBD1 or TRBD2 (6 bases each). The CDR3 extends over 15 amino acids. Germline CDR1 and CDR2: ENHRY and SYGVKD. V was cut by 5 bases and J by 3 bases, with 13 bases left in between.

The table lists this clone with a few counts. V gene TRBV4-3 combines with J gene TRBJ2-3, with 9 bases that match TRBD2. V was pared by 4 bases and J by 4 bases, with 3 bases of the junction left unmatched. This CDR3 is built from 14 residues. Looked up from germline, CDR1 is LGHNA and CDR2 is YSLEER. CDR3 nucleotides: TGCGCCAGCAGCCTTGGACTAGCGTCAGATACGCAGTATTTT. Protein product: CASSLGLASDTQYF.

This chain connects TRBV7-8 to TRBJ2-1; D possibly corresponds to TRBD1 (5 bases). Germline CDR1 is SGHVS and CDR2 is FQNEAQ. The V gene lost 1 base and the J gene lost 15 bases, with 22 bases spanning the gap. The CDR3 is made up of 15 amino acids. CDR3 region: CASSLGVAASRGSFF. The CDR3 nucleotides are TGTGCCAGCAGCTTAGGCGTCGCGGCGTCAAGGGGTTCGTTCTTC. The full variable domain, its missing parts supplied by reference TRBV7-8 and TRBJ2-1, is GAGVSQSPRYKVAKRGQDVALRCDPISGHVSLFWYQQALGQGPEFLTYFQNEAQLDKSGLPSDRFFAERPEGSVSTLKIQRTQQEDSAVYLCASSLGVAASRGSFFGPGTRLTVL.

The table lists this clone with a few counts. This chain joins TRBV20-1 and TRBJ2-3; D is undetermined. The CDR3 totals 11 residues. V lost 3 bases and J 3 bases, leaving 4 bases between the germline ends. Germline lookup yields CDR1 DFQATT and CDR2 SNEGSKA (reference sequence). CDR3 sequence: CSASKTDTQYF. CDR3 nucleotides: TGCAGTGCTAGTAAAACAGATACGCAGTATTTT.

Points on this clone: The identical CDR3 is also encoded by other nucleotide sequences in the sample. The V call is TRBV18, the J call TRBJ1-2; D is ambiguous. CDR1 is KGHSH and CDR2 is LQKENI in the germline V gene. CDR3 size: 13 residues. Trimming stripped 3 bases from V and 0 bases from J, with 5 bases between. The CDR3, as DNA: TGTGCCAGCTCACCGGCCGCTAACTATGGCTACACCTTC. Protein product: CASSPAANYGYTF.

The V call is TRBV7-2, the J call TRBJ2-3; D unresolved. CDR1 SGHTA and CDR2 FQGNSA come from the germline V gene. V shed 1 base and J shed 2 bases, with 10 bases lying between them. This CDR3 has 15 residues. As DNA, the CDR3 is TGTGCCAGCAGCTTAGTCTCACAGCCCACAGATACGCAGTATTTT. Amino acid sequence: CASSLVSQPTDTQYF.

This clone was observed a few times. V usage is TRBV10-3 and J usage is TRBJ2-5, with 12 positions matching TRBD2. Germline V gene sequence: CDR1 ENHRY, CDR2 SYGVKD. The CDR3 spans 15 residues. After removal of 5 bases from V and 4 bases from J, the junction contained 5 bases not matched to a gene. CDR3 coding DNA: TGTGCCATCAGTCCTAGCGGGGGGGCCCGAGAGACCCAGTACTTC. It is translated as CAISPSGGARETQYF.

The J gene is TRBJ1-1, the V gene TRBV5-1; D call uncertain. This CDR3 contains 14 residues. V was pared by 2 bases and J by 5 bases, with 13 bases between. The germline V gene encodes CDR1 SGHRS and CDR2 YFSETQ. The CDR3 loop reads CASSFRDSGTEAFF. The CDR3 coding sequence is TGCGCCAGCAGCTTTAGGGATAGCGGGACTGAAGCTTTCTTT.

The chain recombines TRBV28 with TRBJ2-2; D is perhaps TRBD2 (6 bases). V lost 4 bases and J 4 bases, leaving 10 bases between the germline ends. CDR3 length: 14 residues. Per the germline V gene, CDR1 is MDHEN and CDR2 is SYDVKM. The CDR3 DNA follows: TGTGCCAGCAGTTCTTTTAGCGGCACCGGGGAGCTGTTTTTT. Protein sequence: CASSSFSGTGELFF.

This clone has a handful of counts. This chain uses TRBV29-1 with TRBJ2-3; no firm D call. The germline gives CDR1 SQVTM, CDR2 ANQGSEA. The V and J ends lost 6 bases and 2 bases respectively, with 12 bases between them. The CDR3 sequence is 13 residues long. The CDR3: CSVDKGHTDTQYF. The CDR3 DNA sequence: TGCAGCGTAGACAAGGGCCACACAGATACGCAGTATTTT.

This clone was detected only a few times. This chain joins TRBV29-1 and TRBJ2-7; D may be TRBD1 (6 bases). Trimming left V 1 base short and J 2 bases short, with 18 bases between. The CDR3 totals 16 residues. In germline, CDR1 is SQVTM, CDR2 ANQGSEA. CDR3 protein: CSVEVWRMTGTYEQYF. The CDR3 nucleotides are TGCAGCGTTGAAGTCTGGCGGATGACAGGTACCTACGAGCAGTACTTC.

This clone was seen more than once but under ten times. The CDR3 coding sequence is TGTGCCAGCAGCAGAGAAACAGGTCGAAAACTGTTTTTT. This sequence encodes CASSRETGRKLFF. The gene calls are TRBV7-2 and TRBJ1-4, with D possibly being TRBD1 (5 bases). Germline lookup yields CDR1 SGHTA and CDR2 FQGNSA. V lost 5 bases and J lost 10, with 14 bases in between. The CDR3 covers 13 residues.